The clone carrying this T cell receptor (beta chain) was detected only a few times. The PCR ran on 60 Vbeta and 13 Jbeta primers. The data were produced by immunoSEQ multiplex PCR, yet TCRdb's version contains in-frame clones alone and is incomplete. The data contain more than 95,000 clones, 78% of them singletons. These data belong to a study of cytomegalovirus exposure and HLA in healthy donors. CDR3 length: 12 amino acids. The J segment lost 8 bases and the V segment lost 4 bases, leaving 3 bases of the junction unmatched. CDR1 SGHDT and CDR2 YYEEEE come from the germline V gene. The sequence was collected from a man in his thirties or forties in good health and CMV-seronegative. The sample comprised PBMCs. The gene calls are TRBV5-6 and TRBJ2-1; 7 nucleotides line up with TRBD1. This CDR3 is CASSRQGYEQFF. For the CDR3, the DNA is TGTGCCAGCAGCCGACAGGGTTATGAGCAGTTCTTC.